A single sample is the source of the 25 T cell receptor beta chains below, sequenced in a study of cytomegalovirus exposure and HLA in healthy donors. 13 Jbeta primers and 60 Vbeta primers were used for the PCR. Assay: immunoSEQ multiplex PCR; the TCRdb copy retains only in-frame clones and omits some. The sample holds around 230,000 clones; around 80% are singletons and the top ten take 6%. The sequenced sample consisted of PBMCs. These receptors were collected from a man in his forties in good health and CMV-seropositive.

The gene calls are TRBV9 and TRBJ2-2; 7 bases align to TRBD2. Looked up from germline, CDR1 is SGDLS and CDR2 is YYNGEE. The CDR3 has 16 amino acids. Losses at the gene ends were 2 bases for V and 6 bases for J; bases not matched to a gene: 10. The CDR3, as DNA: TGTGCCAGCAGCGTGGGGGGGGAGAGGTCGGCCGGGGAGCTGTTTTTT. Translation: CASSVGGERSAGELFF.

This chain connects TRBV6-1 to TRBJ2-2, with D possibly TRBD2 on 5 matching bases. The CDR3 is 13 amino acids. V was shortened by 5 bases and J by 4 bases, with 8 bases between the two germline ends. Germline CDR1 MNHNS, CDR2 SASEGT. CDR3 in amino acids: CASSSRGTGELFF. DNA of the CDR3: TGTGCCAGCAGTAGCCGGGGCACCGGGGAGCTGTTTTTT.

CDR3 protein: CASSYEGDTEAFF. The CDR3 DNA is TGTGCCAGCAGTTACGAGGGGGACACTGAAGCTTTCTTT. The rearrangement uses TRBV6-6 and TRBJ1-1, with a possible D match to TRBD1 (6 bases). The CDR3 runs 13 residues. Trimming shortened V by 2 bases and J by 3 bases, and 7 bases separated the two germline ends. Germline loops: CDR1 MNHNY, CDR2 SVGAGI (reference sequence).

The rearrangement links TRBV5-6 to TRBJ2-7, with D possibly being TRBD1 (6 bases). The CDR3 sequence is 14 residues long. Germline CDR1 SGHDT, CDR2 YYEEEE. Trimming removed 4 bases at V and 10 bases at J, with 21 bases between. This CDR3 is CASSPLGQYLLQYF. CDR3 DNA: TGTGCCAGCAGCCCCCTTGGACAGTATCTGCTACAGTACTTC.

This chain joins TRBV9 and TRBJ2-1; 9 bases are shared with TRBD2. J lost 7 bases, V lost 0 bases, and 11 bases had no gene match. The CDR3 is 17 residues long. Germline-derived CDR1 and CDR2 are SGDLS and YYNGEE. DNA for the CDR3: TGTGCCAGCAGCGTAGCATTCGCGGGAGGGCCGAGAAATGAGCAGTTCTTC. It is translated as CASSVAFAGGPRNEQFF.

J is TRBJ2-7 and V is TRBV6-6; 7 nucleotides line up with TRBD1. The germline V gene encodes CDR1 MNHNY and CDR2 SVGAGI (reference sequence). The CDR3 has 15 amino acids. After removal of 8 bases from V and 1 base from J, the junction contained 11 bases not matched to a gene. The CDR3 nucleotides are TGTGCCAGCTCCCCCCCCGGGACAGTATCCTACGAGCAGTACTTC. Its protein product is CASSPPGTVSYEQYF.

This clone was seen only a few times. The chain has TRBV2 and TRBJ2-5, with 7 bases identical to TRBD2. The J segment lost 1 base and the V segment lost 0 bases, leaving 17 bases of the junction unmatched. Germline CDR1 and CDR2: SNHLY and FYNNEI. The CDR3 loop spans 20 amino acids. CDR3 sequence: CASSEARFLWGGDFQETQYF. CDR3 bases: TGTGCCAGCAGTGAAGCGCGGTTCCTTTGGGGGGGGGACTTCCAAGAGACCCAGTACTTC.

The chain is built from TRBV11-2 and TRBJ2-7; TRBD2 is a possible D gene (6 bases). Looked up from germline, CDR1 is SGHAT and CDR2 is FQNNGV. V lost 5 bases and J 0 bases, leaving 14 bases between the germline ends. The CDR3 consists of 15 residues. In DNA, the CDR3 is TGTGCCAGCAGCGTACACTCGGGACTCTCCTACGAGCAGTACTTC. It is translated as CASSVHSGLSYEQYF.

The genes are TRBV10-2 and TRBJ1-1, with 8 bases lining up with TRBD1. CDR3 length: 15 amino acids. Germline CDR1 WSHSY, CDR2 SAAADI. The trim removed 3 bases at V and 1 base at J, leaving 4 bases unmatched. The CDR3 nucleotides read TGCGCCAGCAGTGACCACAGGGGGGGGAACACTGAAGCTTTCTTT. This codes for CASSDHRGGNTEAFF.

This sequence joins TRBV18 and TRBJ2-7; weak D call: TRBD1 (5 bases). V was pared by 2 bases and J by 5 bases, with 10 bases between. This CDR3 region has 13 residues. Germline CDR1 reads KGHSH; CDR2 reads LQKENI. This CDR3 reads CASSPDRLDEQYV. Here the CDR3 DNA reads TGTGCCAGCTCACCAGACAGATTAGACGAGCAGTACGTC.

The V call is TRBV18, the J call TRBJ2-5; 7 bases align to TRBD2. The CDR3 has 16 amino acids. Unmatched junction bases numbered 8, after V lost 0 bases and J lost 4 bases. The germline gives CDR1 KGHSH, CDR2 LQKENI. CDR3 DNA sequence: TGTGCCAGCTCACCACCAACTAGCGCGGGAATAGAGACCCAGTACTTC. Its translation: CASSPPTSAGIETQYF.

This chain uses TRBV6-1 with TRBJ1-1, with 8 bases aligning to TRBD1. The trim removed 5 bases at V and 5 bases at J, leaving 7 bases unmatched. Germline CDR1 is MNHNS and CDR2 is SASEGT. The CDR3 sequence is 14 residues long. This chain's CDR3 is CASSLDRGWTEAFF. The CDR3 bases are TGTGCCAGCAGTCTCGACAGGGGATGGACTGAAGCTTTCTTT.

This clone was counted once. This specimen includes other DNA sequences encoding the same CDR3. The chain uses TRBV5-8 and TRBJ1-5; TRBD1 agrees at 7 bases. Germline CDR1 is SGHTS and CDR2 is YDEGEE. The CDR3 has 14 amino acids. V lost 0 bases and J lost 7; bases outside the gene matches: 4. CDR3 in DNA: TGTGCCAGCAGCTTGGCCAGGGGGTACCAGCCCCAGCATTTT. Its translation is CASSLARGYQPQHF.

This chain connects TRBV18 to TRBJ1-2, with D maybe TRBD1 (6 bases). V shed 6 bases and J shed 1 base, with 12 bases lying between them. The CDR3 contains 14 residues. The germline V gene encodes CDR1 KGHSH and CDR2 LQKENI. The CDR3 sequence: CASSSTGFNYGYTF. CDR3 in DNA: TGTGCCAGCTCGTCGACAGGTTTTAACTATGGCTACACCTTC.

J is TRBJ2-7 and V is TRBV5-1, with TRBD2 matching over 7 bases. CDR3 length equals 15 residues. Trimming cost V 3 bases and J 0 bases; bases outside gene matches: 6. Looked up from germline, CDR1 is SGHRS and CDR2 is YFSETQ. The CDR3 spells CASSSKRGSSYEQYF. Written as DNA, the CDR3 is TGCGCCAGCAGCTCTAAGCGGGGTAGCTCCTACGAGCAGTACTTC.

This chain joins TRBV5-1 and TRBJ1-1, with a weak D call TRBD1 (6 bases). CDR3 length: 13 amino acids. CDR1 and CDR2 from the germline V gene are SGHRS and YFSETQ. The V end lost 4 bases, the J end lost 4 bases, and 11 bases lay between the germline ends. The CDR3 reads CASSTTGSTEAFF. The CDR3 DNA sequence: TGCGCCAGCAGCACAACAGGGAGCACTGAAGCTTTCTTT.

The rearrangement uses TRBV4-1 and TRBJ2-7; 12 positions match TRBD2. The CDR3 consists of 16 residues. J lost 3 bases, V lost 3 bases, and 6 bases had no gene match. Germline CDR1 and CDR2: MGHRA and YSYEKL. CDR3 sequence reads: CASSHLGLAGYYEQYF. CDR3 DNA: TGCGCCAGCAGCCACCTGGGACTAGCGGGCTACTACGAGCAGTACTTC.

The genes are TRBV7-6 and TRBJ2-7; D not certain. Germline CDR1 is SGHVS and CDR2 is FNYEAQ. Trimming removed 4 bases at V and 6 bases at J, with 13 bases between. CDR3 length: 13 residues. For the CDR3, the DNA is TGTGCCAGCAGCTCCGTGGAGCCGAGCGAGCAGTACTTC. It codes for CASSSVEPSEQYF.

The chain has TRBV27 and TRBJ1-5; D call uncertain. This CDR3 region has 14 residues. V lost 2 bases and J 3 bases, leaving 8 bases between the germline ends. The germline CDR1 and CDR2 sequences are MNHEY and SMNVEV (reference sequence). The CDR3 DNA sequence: TGTGCCAGCAGTTTAGGCGGTTTCAATCAGCCCCAGCATTTT. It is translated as CASSLGGFNQPQHF.

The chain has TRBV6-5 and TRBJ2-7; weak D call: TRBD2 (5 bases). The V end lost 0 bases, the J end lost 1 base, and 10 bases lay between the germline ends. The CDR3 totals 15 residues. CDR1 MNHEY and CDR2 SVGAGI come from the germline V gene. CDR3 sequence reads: CASSYSSSASYEQYV. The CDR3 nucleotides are TGTGCCAGCAGTTACTCGAGTAGCGCTTCCTACGAGCAGTACGTC.

The CDR3: CATTESHRYNEQFF. As DNA, the CDR3 is TGTGCCACCACAGAATCCCATCGGTACAATGAGCAGTTCTTC. The chain combines TRBV2 with TRBJ2-1; no definite D call. Germline CDR1 and CDR2: SNHLY and FYNNEI. The V and J ends lost 10 bases and 4 bases respectively, with 17 bases between them. The CDR3 covers 14 residues.

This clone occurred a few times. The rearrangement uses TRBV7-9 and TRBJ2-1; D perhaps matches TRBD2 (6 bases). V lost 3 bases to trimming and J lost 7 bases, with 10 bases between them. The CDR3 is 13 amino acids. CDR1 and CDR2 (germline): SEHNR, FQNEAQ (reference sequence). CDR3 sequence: CASSLVRENEQFF. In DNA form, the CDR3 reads TGTGCCAGCAGCTTGGTACGGGAGAATGAGCAGTTCTTC.

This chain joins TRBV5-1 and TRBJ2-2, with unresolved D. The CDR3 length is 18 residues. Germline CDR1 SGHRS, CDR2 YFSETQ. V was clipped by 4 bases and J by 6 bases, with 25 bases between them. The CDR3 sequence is CASSPGSIGGEKAGELFF. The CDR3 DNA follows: TGCGCCAGCAGCCCGGGTTCCATCGGCGGAGAAAAAGCCGGGGAGCTGTTTTTT.

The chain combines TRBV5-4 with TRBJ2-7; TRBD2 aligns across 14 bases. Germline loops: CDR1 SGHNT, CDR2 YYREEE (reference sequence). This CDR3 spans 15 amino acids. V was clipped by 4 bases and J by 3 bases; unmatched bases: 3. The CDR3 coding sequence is TGTGCCAGCAGCATGGGACTAGCGGGAGACTACGAGCAGTACTTC. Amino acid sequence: CASSMGLAGDYEQYF.

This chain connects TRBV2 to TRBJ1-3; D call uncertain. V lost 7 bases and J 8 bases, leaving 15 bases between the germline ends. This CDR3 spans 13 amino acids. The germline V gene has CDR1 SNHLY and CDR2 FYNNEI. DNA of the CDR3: TGTGCCAGCATTGTCGGTTCTGAGGACACCATATATTTT. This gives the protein CASIVGSEDTIYF.